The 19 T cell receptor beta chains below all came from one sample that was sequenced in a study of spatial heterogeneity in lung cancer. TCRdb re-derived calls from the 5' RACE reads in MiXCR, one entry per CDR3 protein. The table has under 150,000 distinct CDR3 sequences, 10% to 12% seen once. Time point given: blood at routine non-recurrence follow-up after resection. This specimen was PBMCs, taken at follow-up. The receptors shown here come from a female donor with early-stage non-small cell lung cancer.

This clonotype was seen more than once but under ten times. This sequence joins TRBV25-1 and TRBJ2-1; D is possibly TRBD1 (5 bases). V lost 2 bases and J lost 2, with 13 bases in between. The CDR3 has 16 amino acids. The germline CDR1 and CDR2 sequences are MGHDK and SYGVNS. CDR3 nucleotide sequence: TGTGCCAGCAGTGAAGGAGTTGGCAGGGCCTACAATGAGCAGTTCTTC. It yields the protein CASSEGVGRAYNEQFF.

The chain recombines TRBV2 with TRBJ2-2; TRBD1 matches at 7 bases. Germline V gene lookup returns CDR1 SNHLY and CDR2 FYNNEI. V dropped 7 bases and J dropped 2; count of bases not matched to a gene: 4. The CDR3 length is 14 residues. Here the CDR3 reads CASTDRRNTGELFF. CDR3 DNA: TGTGCCAGCACGGACAGGAGAAACACCGGGGAGCTGTTTTTT.

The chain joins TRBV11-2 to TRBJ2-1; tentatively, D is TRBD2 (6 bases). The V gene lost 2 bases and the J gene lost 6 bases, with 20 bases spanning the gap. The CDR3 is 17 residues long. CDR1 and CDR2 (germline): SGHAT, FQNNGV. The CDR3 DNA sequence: TGTGCCAGCAGCTTAATTCGTACGGCGGGAATTCGCAATGAGCAGTTCTTC. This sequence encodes CASSLIRTAGIRNEQFF. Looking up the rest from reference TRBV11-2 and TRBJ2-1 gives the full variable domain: EAGVAQSPRYKIIEKRQSVAFWCNPISGHATLYWYQQILGQGPKLLIQFQNNGVVDDSQLPKDRFSAERLKGVDSTLKIQPAKLEDSAVYLCASSLIRTAGIRNEQFFGPGTRLTVL.

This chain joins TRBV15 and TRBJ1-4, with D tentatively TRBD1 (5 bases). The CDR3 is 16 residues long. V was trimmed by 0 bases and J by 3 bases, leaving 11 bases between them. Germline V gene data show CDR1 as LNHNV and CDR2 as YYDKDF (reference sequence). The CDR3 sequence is CATSRDPGRANEKLFF. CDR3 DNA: TGTGCCACCAGCAGAGACCCAGGGCGTGCTAATGAAAAACTGTTTTTT.

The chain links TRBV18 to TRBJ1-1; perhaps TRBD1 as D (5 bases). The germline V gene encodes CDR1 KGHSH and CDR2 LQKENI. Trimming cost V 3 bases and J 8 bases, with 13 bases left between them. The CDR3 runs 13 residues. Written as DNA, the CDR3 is TGTGCCAGCTCACCGGGGATGGGGGAAGAAGCTTTCTTT. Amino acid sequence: CASSPGMGEEAFF.

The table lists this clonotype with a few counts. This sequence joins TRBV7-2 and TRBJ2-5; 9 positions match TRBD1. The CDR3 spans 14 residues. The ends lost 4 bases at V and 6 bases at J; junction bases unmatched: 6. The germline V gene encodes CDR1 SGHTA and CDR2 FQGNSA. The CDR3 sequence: CASSSTGGPQTQYF. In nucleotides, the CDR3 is TGTGCCAGCAGCTCCACAGGGGGCCCACAGACCCAGTACTTC.

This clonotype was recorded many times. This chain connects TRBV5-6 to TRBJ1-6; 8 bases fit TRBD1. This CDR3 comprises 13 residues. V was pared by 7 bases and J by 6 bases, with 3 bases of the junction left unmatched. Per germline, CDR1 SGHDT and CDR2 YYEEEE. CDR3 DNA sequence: TGTGCCAGCCGAACAGGGGGTAATTCACCCCTCCACTTT. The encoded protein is CASRTGGNSPLHF.

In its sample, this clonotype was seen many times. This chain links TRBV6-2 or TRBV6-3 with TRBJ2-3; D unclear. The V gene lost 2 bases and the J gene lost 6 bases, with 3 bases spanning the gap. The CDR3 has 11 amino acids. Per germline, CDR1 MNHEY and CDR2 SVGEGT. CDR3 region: CASSYPDTQYF. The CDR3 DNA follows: TGTGCCAGCAGTTACCCGGATACGCAGTATTTT.

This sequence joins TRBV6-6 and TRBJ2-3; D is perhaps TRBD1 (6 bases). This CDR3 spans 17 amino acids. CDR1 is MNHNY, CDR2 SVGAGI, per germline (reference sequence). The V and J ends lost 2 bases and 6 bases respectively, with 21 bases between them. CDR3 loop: CASSYRDFPPRGDTQYF. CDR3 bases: TGTGCCAGCAGTTACCGTGACTTCCCGCCGAGGGGGGATACGCAGTATTTT.

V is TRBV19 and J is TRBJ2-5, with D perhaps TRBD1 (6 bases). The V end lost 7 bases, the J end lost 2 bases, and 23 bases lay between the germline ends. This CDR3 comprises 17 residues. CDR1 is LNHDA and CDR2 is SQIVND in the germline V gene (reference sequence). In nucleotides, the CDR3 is TGTGCCAGTAACCCTGGGTACAGGGCCACCACACAAGAGACCCAGTACTTC. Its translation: CASNPGYRATTQETQYF.

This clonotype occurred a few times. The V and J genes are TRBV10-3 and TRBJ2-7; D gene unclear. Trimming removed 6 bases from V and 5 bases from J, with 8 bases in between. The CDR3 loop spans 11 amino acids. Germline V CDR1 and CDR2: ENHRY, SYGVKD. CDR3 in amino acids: CAIRRRHEQYV. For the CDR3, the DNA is TGTGCCATCAGGAGAAGACACGAGCAGTACGTC.

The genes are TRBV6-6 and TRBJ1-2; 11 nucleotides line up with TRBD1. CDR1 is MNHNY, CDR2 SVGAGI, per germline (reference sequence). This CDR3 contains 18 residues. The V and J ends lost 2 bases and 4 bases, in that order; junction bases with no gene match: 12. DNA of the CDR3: TGTGCCAGCAGTTACCAACCTCAGGACAGGGGGCTAGCCTATGGCTACACCTTC. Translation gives CASSYQPQDRGLAYGYTF.

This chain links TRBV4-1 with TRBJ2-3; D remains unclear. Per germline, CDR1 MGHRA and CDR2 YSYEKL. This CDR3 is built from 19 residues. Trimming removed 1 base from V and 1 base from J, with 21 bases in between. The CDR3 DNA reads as TGCGCCAGCAGCCAAGGATCCCCCCTAACCCCTGCGGGCACAGATACGCAGTATTTT. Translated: CASSQGSPLTPAGTDTQYF.

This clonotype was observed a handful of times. The CDR3 nucleotides are TGTGCCAGCAGCAACTTAGCGGGAGTCTCCTACGAGCAGTACGTC. Translation gives CASSNLAGVSYEQYV. The chain joins TRBV6-2 or TRBV6-3 to TRBJ2-7; TRBD2 aligns across 9 bases. CDR1 is MNHEY and CDR2 is SVGEGT in the germline V gene. The CDR3 extends over 15 amino acids. Losses at the gene ends were 6 bases for V and 0 bases for J; bases not matched to a gene: 6.

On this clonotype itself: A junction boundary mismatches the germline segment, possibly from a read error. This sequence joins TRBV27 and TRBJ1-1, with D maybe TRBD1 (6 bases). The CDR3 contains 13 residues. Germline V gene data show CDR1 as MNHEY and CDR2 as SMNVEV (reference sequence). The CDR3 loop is CASSLRGGTEAIF. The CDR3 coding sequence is TGTGCCAGCAGTTTAAGGGGGGGCACTGAAGCTATCTTT.

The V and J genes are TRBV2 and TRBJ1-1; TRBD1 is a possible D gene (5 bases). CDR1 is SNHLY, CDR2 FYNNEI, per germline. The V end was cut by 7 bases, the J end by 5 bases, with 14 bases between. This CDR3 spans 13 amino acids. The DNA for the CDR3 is TGTGCCAGCACCCCCACCAGGGAGACTGAAGCTTTCTTT. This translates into CASTPTRETEAFF.

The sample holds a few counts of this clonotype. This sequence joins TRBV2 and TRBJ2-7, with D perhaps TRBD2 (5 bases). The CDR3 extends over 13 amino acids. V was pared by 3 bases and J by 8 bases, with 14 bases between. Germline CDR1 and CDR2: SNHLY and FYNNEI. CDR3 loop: CASSDVGERQQYV. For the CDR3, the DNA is TGTGCCAGCAGTGACGTCGGGGAAAGGCAGCAGTACGTC.

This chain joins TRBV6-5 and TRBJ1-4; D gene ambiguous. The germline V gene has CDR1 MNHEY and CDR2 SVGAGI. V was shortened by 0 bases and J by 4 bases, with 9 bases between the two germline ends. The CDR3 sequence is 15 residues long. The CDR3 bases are TGTGCCAGCAGTTACTCAAGGACCCTTAATGAAAAACTGTTTTTT. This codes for CASSYSRTLNEKLFF.

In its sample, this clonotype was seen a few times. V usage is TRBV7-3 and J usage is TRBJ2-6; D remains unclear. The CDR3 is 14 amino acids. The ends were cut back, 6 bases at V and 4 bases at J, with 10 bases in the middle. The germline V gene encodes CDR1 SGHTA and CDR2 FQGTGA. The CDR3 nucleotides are TGTGCCAGCAGTTCCTCTGTAGGGGCCAACGTCCTGACTTTC. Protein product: CASSSSVGANVLTF. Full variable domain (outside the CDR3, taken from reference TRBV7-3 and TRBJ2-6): GAGVSQTPSNKVTEKGKYVELRCDPISGHTALYWYRQSLGQGPEFLIYFQGTGAADDSGLPNDRFFAVRPEGSVSTLKIQRTERGDSAVYLCASSSSVGANVLTFGAGSRLTVL.